This T cell receptor (beta chain) originates from a study of cytomegalovirus exposure and HLA in healthy donors. Germline trimming cut 4 bases from V and 5 bases from J; bases unmatched to any gene: 16. Germline V CDR1 and CDR2: SQVTM, ANQGSEA. The CDR3 sequence is 17 residues long. Study-level points and caveats: CMV serostatus was the sole immune exposure data available.

There are a few counts of this clone. The target antigen is unknown. PCR was performed using 60 Vbeta and 13 Jbeta primers. Data came from immunoSEQ multiplex PCR; TCRdb stores just in-frame clones and leaves some out. In the table there are under 85,000 clones, roughly 74% of which are singletons. The chain couples TRBV29-1 to TRBJ2-1; 8 nucleotides line up with TRBD2. The receptor comes from a woman aged 25 to 39 in good health and CMV-seropositive. The sequencing input was PBMCs. The CDR3, as DNA: TGCAGCGTTGTAGGGCTAGCGGGTGTCCCAGTAAACAATGAGCAGTTCTTC. Amino acid sequence: CSVVGLAGVPVNNEQFF.